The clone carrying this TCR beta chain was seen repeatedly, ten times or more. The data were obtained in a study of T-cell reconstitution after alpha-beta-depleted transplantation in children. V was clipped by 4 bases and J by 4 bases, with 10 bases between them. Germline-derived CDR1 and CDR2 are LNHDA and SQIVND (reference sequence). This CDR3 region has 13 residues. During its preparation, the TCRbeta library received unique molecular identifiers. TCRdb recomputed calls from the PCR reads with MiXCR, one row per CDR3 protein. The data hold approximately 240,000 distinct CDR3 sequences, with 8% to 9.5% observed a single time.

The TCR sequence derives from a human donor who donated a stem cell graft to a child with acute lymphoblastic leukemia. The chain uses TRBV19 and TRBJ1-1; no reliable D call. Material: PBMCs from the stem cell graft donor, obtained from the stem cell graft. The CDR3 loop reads CASSTQHLTEAFF. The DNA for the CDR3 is TGTGCCAGTAGTACGCAGCACCTCACTGAAGCTTTCTTT.